This T cell receptor (beta chain) is from a study of identical twins. The CDR3 is made up of 14 amino acids. The germline V gene encodes CDR1 KGHDR and CDR2 SFDVKD. V was clipped by 3 bases and J by 6 bases, with 11 bases between them. Unique molecular identifiers were in the cDNA, with template-switch universal primer binding. TCRdb re-called the 5' RACE reads with MiXCR, one entry per CDR3 protein. The table shows fewer than 250,000 distinct CDR3 sequences, with around 7.6% occurring only once. These same records also appear under a second study, on yellow fever vaccine responses in identical twins.

The receptor comes from a woman younger than 35 in good health. The chain joins TRBV24-1 to TRBJ1-5, with no clear D. The sequenced sample consisted of CD8+ T cells sorted from blood. The CDR3 reads CATSDGNLAQPQHF. CDR3 DNA sequence: TGTGCCACCAGTGATGGCAACCTGGCTCAGCCCCAGCATTTT.